This T cell receptor (beta chain) is drawn from a study of CD8+ T cells in alopecia areata. In the study overall: Those treated were given oral tofacitinib at 5 to 10 mg twice daily. Treatment ran 6 to 18 months, with 6 months of follow-up afterward.

This clone was picked up a small number of times. The treatment denotes: oral pan-JAK inhibitor, 5-10 mg twice daily. cDNA serving as the sequencing template came from extracted, reverse transcribed RNA. The method was immunoSEQ multiplex PCR; TCRdb's version includes in-frame clones alone and lacks a portion of them. The repertoire holds 110,000 to 150,000 clones, with around 82% as singletons. This clonotype was obtained from a human donor with alopecia areata. Sequences were derived from CD8+ T cells sorted from blood, sampled at week 4, from a patient treated with tofacitinib.

CDR3 protein: CASRASGGAVYEQYF. DNA for the CDR3: TGTGCCAGCAGAGCTAGCGGGGGGGCTGTCTACGAGCAGTACTTC. The rearrangement links TRBV27 to TRBJ2-7; 12 bases match TRBD2. The CDR3 has 15 residues. CDR1 MNHEY and CDR2 SMNVEV come from the germline V gene (reference sequence). V lost 6 bases and J lost 3; bases outside the gene matches: 6.